Presented here are 18 T cell receptor beta chains from one specimen sequenced in a study of T cells in Graves' hyperthyroidism and ophthalmopathy. Amplification of TCR beta CDR3 regions was performed using RNA transcripts as template. Primed by the HTBI set, a first-round RT-PCR was run on the TCR CDR3. TCRdb re-called the multiplex PCR reads through MiXCR, storing one row per CDR3 protein. The data contain some 440,000 distinct CDR3 sequences, around 14% of them singletons. What was sequenced was blood. The receptors stem from a woman between 18 and 29 years old with Graves' hyperthyroidism.

A few counts support this clonotype. The V gene is TRBV14, the J gene TRBJ2-7; tentative D call: TRBD1 (6 bases). The CDR3 sequence is 15 residues long. Trimming took off 3 bases at V and 0 bases at J, with 12 bases between the two ends. CDR1 is SGHDN and CDR2 is FVKESK in the germline V gene. In DNA, the CDR3 is TGTGCCAGCAGCCAGGTGACAGGCGGCTCCTACGAGCAGTACTTC. It codes for CASSQVTGGSYEQYF.

This clonotype was observed a handful of times. The chain combines TRBV6-1 with TRBJ1-1, with a possible D match to TRBD1 (6 bases). V was cut by 4 bases and J by 6 bases, with 15 bases left in between. Germline CDR1 reads MNHNS; CDR2 reads SASEGT. There are 14 residues in the CDR3. CDR3 coding DNA: TGTGCCAGCAGTGCTTGGGGACGACAGGCTGAAGCTTTCTTT. Amino acid sequence: CASSAWGRQAEAFF.

This clonotype has at least ten counts. This chain joins TRBV20-1 and TRBJ2-5; 7 nucleotides align to TRBD1. The CDR3 length is 13 residues. Trimming removed 3 bases from V and 4 bases from J; junction bases left unmatched: 5. Looked up from germline, CDR1 is DFQATT and CDR2 is SNEGSKA (reference sequence). The CDR3 bases are TGCAGTGCTAGGTCGACAGGGCGAGAGACCCAGTACTTC. Translation: CSARSTGRETQYF.

The V and J genes are TRBV5-1 and TRBJ1-2, with D unresolved. Germline values: CDR1 SGHRS, CDR2 YFSETQ. Deletions cut 0 bases from V and 8 bases from J, with 11 bases between. This CDR3 region has 13 residues. The DNA for the CDR3 is TGCGCCAGCAGCTTGGCCTTGGGCGAGGGCTACACCTTC. Its translation is CASSLALGEGYTF. Full variable domain (missing parts from reference TRBV5-1 and TRBJ1-2): KAGVTQTPRYLIKTRGQQVTLSCSPISGHRSVSWYQQTPGQGLQFLFEYFSETQRNKGNFPGRFSGRQFSNSRSEMNVSTLELGDSALYLCASSLALGEGYTFGSGTRLTVV.

V usage is TRBV6-1 and J usage is TRBJ2-5, with D hard to call. Trimming removed 7 bases at V and 4 bases at J, with 13 bases between. The CDR3 contains 13 residues. The V gene's germline CDR1 is MNHNS and CDR2 SASEGT. This CDR3 reads CASTTPPGETQYF. Written as DNA, the CDR3 is TGTGCCAGCACAACCCCCCCGGGAGAGACCCAGTACTTC.

The rearrangement joins TRBV3-1 to TRBJ1-6; D ambiguous. The V and J ends lost 3 bases and 9 bases respectively, with 21 bases between them. This CDR3 contains 17 residues. CDR1 is LGHDT and CDR2 is YNNKEL in the germline V gene (reference sequence). The DNA for the CDR3 is TGTGCCAGCAGCCAGCATCCCCCCGGAGTGGAAGTTTCACCCCTCCACTTT. It is translated as CASSQHPPGVEVSPLHF.

This clonotype appeared many times. This sequence joins TRBV9 and TRBJ1-3; no firm D call. Germline V gene data show CDR1 as SGDLS and CDR2 as YYNGEE. CDR3 length equals 13 residues. V was cut by 4 bases and J by 8 bases, with 13 bases left in between. CDR3 loop: CASSINIADTIYF. CDR3 DNA: TGTGCCAGCAGCATAAACATTGCGGACACCATATATTTT.

At least ten counts were recorded for this clonotype. This CDR3 reads CASSPWINSPLHF. The CDR3 nucleotides are TGTGCCAGCAGCCCTTGGATCAATTCACCCCTCCACTTT. The chain has TRBV7-2 and TRBJ1-6; the D is unclear. The V and J ends lost 5 bases and 7 bases respectively, with 9 bases between them. Germline CDR1 and CDR2: SGHTA and FQGNSA. The CDR3 length is 13 residues.

This clonotype came up many times. The CDR3 sequence is CAISGTPGLGGYTF. Here the CDR3 DNA reads TGTGCCATCAGTGGGACCCCGGGGCTGGGTGGCTACACCTTC. The chain has TRBV10-3 and TRBJ1-2, with D possibly being TRBD1 (5 bases). CDR1 is ENHRY and CDR2 is SYGVKD in the germline V gene. CDR3 size: 14 residues. Trimming left V 4 bases short and J 7 bases short, with 16 bases between.

The rearrangement links TRBV15 to TRBJ2-4; 8 nucleotides agree with TRBD1. After removal of 3 bases from V and 3 bases from J, the junction contained 16 bases not matched to a gene. The CDR3 contains 19 residues. Germline values: CDR1 LNHNV, CDR2 YYDKDF (reference sequence). The CDR3 region is CATSSPTGDPSIVKNIQYF. CDR3 DNA: TGTGCCACCAGCAGTCCGACAGGGGACCCCTCGATTGTCAAAAACATTCAGTACTTC.

The table lists this clonotype with many counts. V gene TRBV7-3 combines with J gene TRBJ1-6, with 7 bases that match TRBD1. From germline, CDR1 is SGHTA and CDR2 FQGTGA. Trimming took 5 bases from V and 10 from J; bases not matched to a gene: 8. The CDR3 runs 14 residues. The CDR3 region is CASSPRQGASPLHF. The CDR3 region has the DNA TGTGCCAGCAGCCCTCGACAGGGAGCCTCACCCCTCCACTTT.

At least ten counts were recorded for this clonotype. The chain is built from TRBV2 and TRBJ1-4, with a tentative D call TRBD1 (5 bases). Germline lookup yields CDR1 SNHLY and CDR2 FYNNEI. There are 14 residues in the CDR3. The V and J ends lost 3 bases and 0 bases respectively, with 5 bases between them. The CDR3 DNA sequence: TGTGCCAGCAGTGAGGGGGCAACTAATGAAAAACTGTTTTTT. The encoded protein is CASSEGATNEKLFF.

This clonotype was counted a few times. The rearrangement joins TRBV14 to TRBJ1-2, with D possibly matching TRBD1 (5 bases). Germline V CDR1 and CDR2: SGHDN, FVKESK. The length of the CDR3 is 13 residues. Trimming removed 2 bases from V and 8 bases from J, with 12 bases in between. The CDR3 loop is CASSQSERGGYTF. For the CDR3, the DNA is TGTGCCAGCAGCCAATCCGAGAGGGGCGGCTACACCTTC.

This clonotype was recorded many times. V and J are TRBV18 and TRBJ2-5; 7 bases map to TRBD2. This CDR3 comprises 14 residues. Germline loops: CDR1 KGHSH, CDR2 LQKENI. V shed 3 bases and J 4 bases; nucleotides not matched to a gene: 5. This CDR3 is CASSPPPGGETQYF. CDR3 DNA sequence: TGTGCCAGCTCACCTCCGCCGGGGGGAGAGACCCAGTACTTC.

This clonotype was counted a few times. The V gene is TRBV2, the J gene TRBJ1-4; TRBD1 is a possible D gene (6 bases). This CDR3 is 12 amino acids long. V lost 9 bases to trimming and J lost 4 bases, with 9 bases between them. Germline V gene sequence: CDR1 SNHLY, CDR2 FYNNEI. CDR3 sequence: CASQGINEKLFF. The CDR3 nucleotides are TGTGCCAGTCAGGGGATTAATGAAAAACTGTTTTTT.

On this clonotype: A read error may be the cause here, since a much bigger clone is one base away. The gene calls are TRBV30 and TRBJ2-3; D remains ambiguous. The V gene's germline CDR1 is GTSNPN and CDR2 SVGIG (reference sequence). The CDR3 loop spans 13 amino acids. CDR3 nucleotides: TGTGCCTGGAGCTTGACACTCACAAATACGCAGTATTTT. Protein sequence: CAWSLTLTNTQYF. The full variable domain, rest sourced from reference TRBV30 and TRBJ2-3, is SQTIHQWPATLVQPVGSPLSLECTVEGTSNPNLYWYRQAAGRGLQLLFYSVGIGQISSEVPQNLSASRPQDRQFILSSKKLLLSDSGFYLCAWSLTLTNTQYFGPGTRLTVL.

Many counts were recorded for this clonotype. The chain uses TRBV6-1 and TRBJ1-2; the match to TRBD1 covers 7 bases. Germline CDR1 and CDR2: MNHNS and SASEGT. CDR3 length equals 16 residues. Trimming cost V 7 bases and J 4 bases; bases outside gene matches: 15. The CDR3 reads CASTPSGGGRSYGYTF. The CDR3 region has the DNA TGTGCCAGCACCCCTTCAGGGGGGGGACGAAGCTATGGCTACACCTTC.

The V call is TRBV12-3 or TRBV12-4, the J call TRBJ2-7; no reliable D call. The CDR3 is 14 residues long. With 7 bases removed from V and 0 bases from J, the gap between germline ends came to 13 bases. In nucleotides, the CDR3 is TGTGCCAGCAAGCTAGGCCACTCCTCCTACGAGCAGTACTTC. Translating it yields CASKLGHSSYEQYF.